This T cell receptor beta chain emerged from a study of Graves' ophthalmopathy and Graves' hyperthyroidism (dated by TCRdb to between 2018 and 2020). With regard to the full study: Peripheral blood was collected before any treatment was given, at the time of initial diagnosis. To explore V-J signatures that separate ophthalmopathy from hyperthyroidism, a discovery set of approximately 100 patients was enrolled, consisting of 40 to 45 with ophthalmopathy and around 57 with stable hyperthyroidism. The study used TCR beta repertoire signatures to distinguish Graves' ophthalmopathy from Graves' hyperthyroidism and to predict progression to ophthalmopathy. Once sampling was done, hyperthyroidism patients were given methimazole at a starting dose of 30 mg daily, while ophthalmopathy patients were given high-dose intravenous methylprednisolone. In more than five hyperthyroidism patients, T-cell repertoires of thyroid tissue and blood were compared. An independent validation cohort comprised roughly 20 hyperthyroidism patients and over 15 patients who later progressed from hyperthyroidism to ophthalmopathy. In total, some 130 blood samples were TCR-sequenced: some 43 ophthalmopathy, around 75 hyperthyroidism and approximately 17 hyperthyroidism-to-ophthalmopathy patients. Study-wide conclusions, independent of this receptor: Most expanded thyroid clonotypes with frequency above 0.001 were also detected in blood, suggesting blood repertoires may reflect the thyroid immune response. In cross-validation, the 13-signature model distinguished ophthalmopathy from stable hyperthyroidism with 85% to 90% sensitivity and around 81% specificity, and in the test set the corresponding values were roughly 80% and 76%. No statistical method was used to set the sample size in advance, and the investigators knew which group each participant was assigned to. In validation, the model predicted ophthalmopathy progression with over 60% sensitivity and around 72% specificity; approximately 12 predicted patients were CT-confirmed with GO in a median of about 6.2 months.

TCR beta CDR3 regions were amplified from RNA transcripts for repertoire sequencing. A first-round RT-PCR used HTBI primers with the Qiagen OneStep RT-PCR kit, followed by a second-round multiplex PCR, size selection and purification. Libraries were sequenced on an Illumina HiSeq2000 using paired-end 100 bp reads. The paper's data handling went like this. SOAPnuke was used to process the reads, throwing out any read that had adapters, had uncalled bases, had a mean Phred below 15, or lacked an exact constant-primer or identifier match. COPE v1.2.5 was used to merge high-quality paired reads. Unique nucleotide sequences were defined as clonotypes and aligned to IMGT TRB V, D and J references using MiTCR v1.1. Analysis was restricted to V-J combinations with a frequency above 0.0001, which covered 98% to 99.2% of repertoires. A TCR clonal expansion and chaos score per V-J combination was defined as the ratio of F50 clonal expansion to chaos observed in the TCRdist matrix. Welch's t-statistics and random forest were used to reduce features to approximately 13 V-J combinations, which were fed into a naive Bayes classifier. The Morisita-Horn index was used to measure how similar the thyroid and blood repertoires were. TCRdb reanalyzed the raw reads on its own, using fastp at Q25 for trimming and MiXCR for clone calling, and kept in-frame beta chains. Duplicate CDR3 protein sequences are folded into a single record with the most common DNA and genes. The V and J calls were not made by the authors but by TCRdb's processing. In this sample the table shows fewer than 350,000 distinct CDR3 sequences, 15% to 20% of which occur a single time. The ten largest clones take up around 12% of the sample.

Ophthalmopathy patients had moderately to severely active disease, Clinical Activity Score of at least 3, NOSPECS grade of at least 4, and disease duration under 3 months. Anyone with other autoimmune diseases, uncontrolled infections, pregnancy or lactation was excluded from the study. Diagnosis relied on clinical symptoms, serum thyroxine, TRAb, thyroid ultrasound and orbital computed tomography. Using Ficoll-Paque density gradient centrifugation, PBMCs were isolated from less than 11 ml of fresh peripheral blood. Total RNA was extracted using Trizol reagent, and RNA quality was checked on an Agilent 2100 Bioanalyzer. This clonotype was recorded at least ten times. The specificity of this receptor is unknown. The junction departs from germline at one end; a sequencing error may be responsible. Taken from cysteine to phenylalanine, the CDR3 has 12 residues. Only CDR3 DNA is held: 36 bases, read in frame from base 1. As encoded in the germline V gene (reference sequence), CDR1 is DFQATT while CDR2 is SNEGSKA.

This sequence originates from an adult man with Graves' ophthalmopathy. The chain couples TRBV20-1 to TRBJ2-7; the D gene could be TRBD1 or TRBD2, each one agreeing over 5 bases. Sequenced: peripheral blood. The sequenced DNA is TGCAGTGCTAGTCATGAGGGGTACGGGCAGTACTTC. Its amino acids are CSASHEGYGQYF.